The clone carrying this T cell receptor (beta chain) was found a few times. The germline V gene encodes CDR1 ENHRY and CDR2 SYGVKD. The V gene lost 10 bases and the J gene lost 4 bases, with 17 bases spanning the gap. The CDR3 covers 13 residues. There were no recent acute infections or vaccinations among the donors, who were healthy HIV-negative adults. CD4+ cells underwent separation, giving CD45RA+ naive and CD45RA-negative memory subsets. This sample was included in a study of shared clonotypes between healthy human individuals. Overall study context: CD4 naive and memory got three plates each, CD8 naive two, CD8 memory one.

Deep-level settings were used for running the assay. TCRdb keeps only in-frame clones here, not all; method: immunoSEQ multiplex PCR. The table lists around 1.1 million clones, approximately 75% of them singletons. The sample taken for sequencing was memory CD4+ T cells from PBMCs. Indicated subset: CD45RA-negative fraction. The chain employs TRBV10-3 and TRBJ2-7, with D tentatively TRBD2 (5 bases). The source of this sequence is a young man in good health. Some clones in this sample may be carry-over from other donors' samples. The CDR3 nucleotides read TGTGCCACCCTCGAGAGGGTAGGGTACGAGCAGTACTTC. Its translation is CATLERVGYEQYF.